The present T cell receptor (beta chain) was sequenced within a study of glioma-infiltrating T cells after dendritic cell vaccination. The sample's time point: after dendritic cell vaccination, including at tumor progression/relapse. TCRdb's table, derived via immunoSEQ multiplex PCR, lists solely in-frame clones and lacks some. This sample has 100,000 or so clones; around 90% occur once, and the top ten carry roughly 2.8%. This receptor was taken from a human donor with glioblastoma. The sample here was blood, taken after dendritic cell vaccination.

The CDR3 coding sequence is TGTGCCAGTAGTATGGGACTACGAACTAGCACAGATACGCAGTATTTT. It codes for CASSMGLRTSTDTQYF. The chain links TRBV19 to TRBJ2-3; 7 positions match TRBD2. The CDR3 is 16 amino acids. Trimming took 3 bases from V and 0 from J; bases not matched to a gene: 6. The V gene's germline CDR1 is LNHDA and CDR2 SQIVND (reference sequence).